Following are 27 T cell receptor beta chains from one sample sequenced in a study of blood T cell repertoires in COVID-19. TCRdb's copy holds only in-frame clones and misses some; the assay was immunoSEQ multiplex PCR. The sample lists about 80,000 clones; 88% were seen once. The sample was peripheral blood. The origin of the receptors is a woman over 75 with acute or convalescent COVID-19.

The V call is TRBV19, the J call TRBJ1-2; TRBD1 agrees at 8 bases. With V trimmed by 5 bases and J by 7 bases, 6 bases remained unmatched. The CDR3 sequence is 13 residues long. The germline gives CDR1 LNHDA, CDR2 SQIVND (reference sequence). The CDR3 protein is CASSSTGGSGYTF. CDR3 bases: TGTGCCAGTAGTTCAACAGGGGGATCTGGCTACACCTTC.

The gene calls are TRBV25-1 and TRBJ2-5; 11 nucleotides line up with TRBD1. The CDR3 length is 16 residues. The J segment lost 4 bases and the V segment lost 3 bases, leaving 7 bases of the junction unmatched. Germline V lookup: CDR1 MGHDK, CDR2 SYGVNS. The CDR3 region is CASSDPRDRGGETQYF. For the CDR3, the DNA is TGTGCCAGCAGTGACCCGAGGGACAGGGGGGGAGAGACCCAGTACTTC.

V usage is TRBV11-2 and J usage is TRBJ1-1, with unresolved D. Germline V gene sequence: CDR1 SGHAT, CDR2 FQNNGV. The CDR3 spans 15 residues. The V end lost 6 bases, the J end lost 2 bases, and 16 bases lay between the germline ends. The CDR3 protein is CASSFHSGVNTEAFF. The CDR3, as DNA: TGTGCCAGCAGTTTCCATTCGGGTGTTAACACTGAAGCTTTCTTT.

The rearrangement joins TRBV6-1 to TRBJ2-4; 8 nucleotides line up with TRBD2. The CDR3 runs 14 residues. The germline CDR1 and CDR2 sequences are MNHNS and SASEGT. V trimming: 2 bases; J trimming: 6 bases; junction bases outside the gene matches: 3. This chain's CDR3 is CASSEIGGGNIQYF. CDR3 sequence (DNA): TGTGCCAGCAGTGAAATCGGGGGGGGAAACATTCAGTACTTC.

The CDR3 loop reads CAWIPGFRDNEQFF. As DNA, the CDR3 is TGTGCCTGGATTCCCGGGTTCAGAGACAATGAGCAGTTCTTC. The V call is TRBV30, the J call TRBJ2-1; D gene ambiguous. V was trimmed by 4 bases and J by 5 bases, leaving 15 bases between them. The CDR3 length is 14 residues. CDR1 is GTSNPN, CDR2 SVGIG, per germline (reference sequence).

The rearrangement joins TRBV7-8 to TRBJ2-1; 8 bases are a match to TRBD1. Per germline, CDR1 SGHVS and CDR2 FQNEAQ. CDR3 size: 15 residues. Trimming cost V 3 bases and J 8 bases; bases outside gene matches: 9. In DNA form, the CDR3 reads TGTGCCAGCAGCTTTAGCGAGGGGACAGGTTATGAGCAGTTCTTC. It is translated as CASSFSEGTGYEQFF.

V usage is TRBV7-2 and J usage is TRBJ1-2; D may be TRBD1 (6 bases). V was pared by 4 bases and J by 6 bases, with 15 bases between. Germline CDR1 and CDR2: SGHTA and FQGNSA. This CDR3 comprises 14 residues. The CDR3 DNA reads TGTGCCAGCAGCTCCGACCATTGGACAGATGGCTACACCTTC. Translation gives CASSSDHWTDGYTF.

This clone appeared a single time. The gene calls are TRBV7-8 and TRBJ1-1; TRBD1 aligns across 7 bases. CDR3 length: 13 residues. Per the germline V gene, CDR1 is SGHVS and CDR2 is FQNEAQ. Trimming at V came to 4 bases and at J to 5 bases, leaving 4 bases not matched to a gene. This CDR3 reads CASSSIQGTEAFF. CDR3 DNA: TGTGCCAGCAGCTCAATACAGGGGACTGAAGCTTTCTTT.

A single count supports this clone. The rearrangement uses TRBV7-9 and TRBJ2-5; D perhaps matches TRBD1 (6 bases). Trimming left V 5 bases short and J 5 bases short, with 18 bases between. This CDR3 has 15 amino acids. Germline CDR1 is SEHNR and CDR2 is FQNEAQ (reference sequence). CDR3 bases: TGTGCCAGCAGCCCCGGGGACATTCAGGGGGAGACCCAGTACTTC. Protein sequence: CASSPGDIQGETQYF.

The chain joins TRBV6-5 to TRBJ1-4, with 8 bases aligning to TRBD1. Losses at the gene ends were 2 bases for V and 5 bases for J; bases not matched to a gene: 7. This CDR3 has 16 amino acids. CDR1 and CDR2 (germline): MNHEY, SVGAGI. CDR3 loop: CASSYLTGAGNEKLFF. The CDR3 nucleotides are TGTGCCAGCAGTTACCTGACAGGGGCAGGCAATGAAAAACTGTTTTTT.

V and J are TRBV10-3 and TRBJ1-1; TRBD1 might be the D (6 bases). There are 14 residues in the CDR3. The germline CDR1 and CDR2 sequences are ENHRY and SYGVKD. Trimming took 6 bases from V and 5 from J, leaving 16 bases between them. CDR3 protein: CAISDGQLRTEAFF. The CDR3 DNA reads as TGTGCCATCAGCGACGGACAGCTTCGGACTGAAGCTTTCTTT.

This chain connects TRBV29-1 to TRBJ1-1, with TRBD1 as a possible D gene (5 bases). V lost 7 bases to trimming and J lost 10 bases, with 19 bases between them. The CDR3 length is 12 residues. CDR1 is SQVTM and CDR2 is ANQGSEA in the germline V gene. The CDR3 DNA reads TGCAGCGCCATGACCAGACAGTTGACAGCTTTCTTT. Encoded protein: CSAMTRQLTAFF.

The chain couples TRBV6-2 or TRBV6-3 to TRBJ2-1, with TRBD1 identical over 8 bases. The CDR3 contains 16 residues. The V gene's germline CDR1 is MNHEY and CDR2 SVGEGT. V lost 2 bases, J lost 4 bases, and 7 bases stayed unmatched. CDR3 coding DNA: TGTGCCAGCAGTTACCCAGACAGGGGCCTATACAATGAGCAGTTCTTC. This gives the protein CASSYPDRGLYNEQFF.

This chain connects TRBV19 to TRBJ1-1; D might be TRBD1 (5 bases). The V end was cut by 9 bases, the J end by 1 base, with 12 bases between. Germline V lookup: CDR1 LNHDA, CDR2 SQIVND (reference sequence). The CDR3 sequence is 13 residues long. The CDR3 nucleotides read TGTGCCAGCGGCAGGGCGTCGAACACTGAAGCTTTCTTT. Amino acid sequence: CASGRASNTEAFF.

The chain joins TRBV5-6 to TRBJ2-3, with TRBD1 matching over 11 bases. V dropped 4 bases and J dropped 1; count of bases not matched to a gene: 5. Looked up from germline, CDR1 is SGHDT and CDR2 is YYEEEE. The CDR3 runs to 16 residues. Written as DNA, the CDR3 is TGTGCCAGCAGCCTGGACAGGGGGCGCCGCACAGATACGCAGTATTTT. It codes for CASSLDRGRRTDTQYF.

The gene calls are TRBV6-1 and TRBJ1-1; D possibly corresponds to TRBD1 (5 bases). The CDR3 runs to 16 residues. Germline values: CDR1 MNHNS, CDR2 SASEGT. V lost 4 bases and J lost 0, with 15 bases in between. CDR3 coding DNA: TGTGCCAGCAGTGCCCGGTTGGGGCGGATGAACACTGAAGCTTTCTTT. This codes for CASSARLGRMNTEAFF.

This chain links TRBV30 with TRBJ2-5; TRBD1 matches 9 bases. The length of the CDR3 is 15 residues. Per the germline V gene, CDR1 is GTSNPN and CDR2 is SVGIG (reference sequence). The V gene end was trimmed by 7 bases and the J gene end by 2 bases; junction bases not matched to a gene: 11. This CDR3 reads CALTGGLSLQETQYF. The DNA for the CDR3 is TGTGCCTTGACAGGGGGATTAAGCCTTCAAGAGACCCAGTACTTC.

This clone was found a few times. J is TRBJ2-7 and V is TRBV21-1; TRBD1 reflects the table's D call only, with no check against the DNA. TRBV21-1 is a pseudogene locus. The CDR3 has 13 amino acids. The CDR3 spells CASSKDPTYEQYF. The DNA for the CDR3 is TGTGCCAGCAGCAAAGATCCCACCTACGAGCAGTACTTC.

On this clone: In the same sample, other DNA sequences code for this CDR3. The rearrangement uses TRBV2 and TRBJ1-1, with 7 nucleotides matching TRBD1. This CDR3 is built from 14 residues. In germline, CDR1 is SNHLY, CDR2 FYNNEI. V lost 3 bases, J lost 4 bases, and 5 bases stayed unmatched. The CDR3 region is CASSEWAGGTEAFF. The DNA for the CDR3 is TGTGCCAGCAGTGAGTGGGCAGGGGGCACTGAAGCTTTCTTT. Full variable domain (remainder filled in from reference TRBV2 and TRBJ1-1): EPEVTQTPSHQVTQMGQEVILRCVPISNHLYFYWYRQILGQKVEFLVSFYNNEISEKSEIFDDQFSVERPDGSNFTLKIRSTKLEDSAMYFCASSEWAGGTEAFFGQGTRLTVV.

The rearrangement joins TRBV7-2 to TRBJ1-6; 7 bases agree with TRBD1. With 5 bases clipped from V and 4 bases from J, the junction kept 2 bases outside the gene matches. Germline lookup yields CDR1 SGHTA and CDR2 FQGNSA. The CDR3 loop spans 14 amino acids. In nucleotides, the CDR3 is TGTGCCAGCAGCCAGGACAGGTATAATTCACCCCTCCACTTT. Translating it yields CASSQDRYNSPLHF.

This sequence joins TRBV6-2 or TRBV6-3 and TRBJ2-1, with 8 bases identical to TRBD2. The germline V gene has CDR1 MNHEY and CDR2 SVGEGT. This CDR3 comprises 13 residues. The V segment lost 4 bases and the J segment 7 bases; nucleotides outside the gene matches: 3. CDR3 nucleotides: TGTGCCAGCAGTTCTGGGACTAGTAATGAGCAGTTCTTC. Translation: CASSSGTSNEQFF.

V gene TRBV20-1 combines with J gene TRBJ1-5; 9 positions match TRBD1. The CDR3 is made up of 15 amino acids. V trimming: 3 bases; J trimming: 3 bases; junction bases outside the gene matches: 6. CDR1 and CDR2 (germline): DFQATT, SNEGSKA (reference sequence). The CDR3 region has the DNA TGCAGTGCTAGTTTCGGGACAGGGCTCAATCAGCCCCAGCATTTT. Translating it yields CSASFGTGLNQPQHF.

The chain carries TRBV24-1 and TRBJ1-1, with 7 bases matching TRBD1. V lost 5 bases and J lost 1; bases outside the gene matches: 6. CDR1 is KGHDR and CDR2 is SFDVKD in the germline V gene. The CDR3 has 15 amino acids. CDR3 protein: CATSGPGTENTEAFF. In nucleotides, the CDR3 is TGTGCCACCAGTGGCCCCGGGACAGAGAACACTGAAGCTTTCTTT.

The chain has TRBV7-9 and TRBJ1-2, with D perhaps matching TRBD1 (5 bases). V dropped 2 bases and J dropped 2 bases, with 6 bases sitting between them. The CDR3 spans 13 residues. In germline, CDR1 is SEHNR, CDR2 FQNEAQ (reference sequence). The CDR3 nucleotides are TGTGCCAGCAGCTTACAGGGAAACTATGGCTACACCTTC. Protein product: CASSLQGNYGYTF.

V usage is TRBV9 and J usage is TRBJ2-7, with TRBD2 matching 8 bases. J lost 4 bases, V lost 4 bases, and 10 bases had no gene match. The CDR3 has 15 amino acids. Per germline, CDR1 SGDLS and CDR2 YYNGEE. CDR3 coding DNA: TGTGCCAGCAGCCCCCCGGGACTAGGTGTTTACGAGCAGTACTTC. Protein: CASSPPGLGVYEQYF.

Only one count was recorded for this clone. The V gene is TRBV4-2, the J gene TRBJ1-2; 7 bases line up with TRBD1. This CDR3 comprises 16 residues. Germline CDR1 and CDR2: LGHNA and YNFKEQ. The trim removed 0 bases at V and 2 bases at J, leaving 6 bases unmatched. Here the CDR3 DNA reads TGTGCCAGCAGCCAAGATACAGGGGCCAGAAACTATGGCTACACCTTC. It yields the protein CASSQDTGARNYGYTF.

This clone has just one count. The rearrangement joins TRBV19 to TRBJ2-1; D might be TRBD1 (6 bases). V was pared by 5 bases and J by 3 bases, with 14 bases between. CDR1 and CDR2 (germline): LNHDA, SQIVND (reference sequence). This CDR3 is built from 15 residues. The CDR3 spells CASSSARTVYNEQFF. In nucleotides, the CDR3 is TGTGCCAGTAGTTCCGCCCGGACAGTCTACAATGAGCAGTTCTTC.